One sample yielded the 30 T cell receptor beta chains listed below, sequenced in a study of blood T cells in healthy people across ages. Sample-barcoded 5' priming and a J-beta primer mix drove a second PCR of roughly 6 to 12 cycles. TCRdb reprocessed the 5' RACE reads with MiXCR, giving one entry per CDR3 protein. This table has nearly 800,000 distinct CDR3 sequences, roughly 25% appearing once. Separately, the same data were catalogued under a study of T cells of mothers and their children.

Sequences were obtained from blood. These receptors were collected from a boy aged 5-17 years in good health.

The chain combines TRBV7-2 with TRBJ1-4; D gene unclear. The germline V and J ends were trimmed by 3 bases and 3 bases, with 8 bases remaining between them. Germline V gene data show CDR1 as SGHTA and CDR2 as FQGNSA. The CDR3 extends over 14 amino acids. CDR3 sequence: CASSFRGANEKLFF. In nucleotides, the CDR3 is TGTGCCAGCAGCTTTCGGGGAGCTAATGAAAAACTGTTTTTT.

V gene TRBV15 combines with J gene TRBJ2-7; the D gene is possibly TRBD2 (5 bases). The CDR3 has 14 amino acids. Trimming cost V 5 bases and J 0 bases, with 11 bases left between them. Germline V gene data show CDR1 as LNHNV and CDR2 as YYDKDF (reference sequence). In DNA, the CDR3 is TGTGCCACCAGCGTGGCGGAGGACTCCTACGAGCAGTACTTC. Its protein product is CATSVAEDSYEQYF.

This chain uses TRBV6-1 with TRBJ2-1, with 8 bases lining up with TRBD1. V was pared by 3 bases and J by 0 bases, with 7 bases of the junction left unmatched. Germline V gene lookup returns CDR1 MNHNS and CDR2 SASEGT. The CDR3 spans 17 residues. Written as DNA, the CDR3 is TGTGCCAGCAGTGAGGGGACAGGCCAAAGCTCCTACAATGAGCAGTTCTTC. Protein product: CASSEGTGQSSYNEQFF.

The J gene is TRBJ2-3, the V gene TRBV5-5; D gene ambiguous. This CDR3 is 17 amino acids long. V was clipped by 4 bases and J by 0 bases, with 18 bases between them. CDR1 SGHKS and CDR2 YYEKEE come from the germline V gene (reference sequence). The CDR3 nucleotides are TGTGCCAGCAGCCCCACCATCAGGACCGGGAGCACAGATACGCAGTATTTT. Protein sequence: CASSPTIRTGSTDTQYF.

This CDR3 is CASSRDRGGNTIYF. CDR3 in DNA: TGTGCCAGCAGTCGGGACAGGGGTGGAAACACCATATATTTT. The chain links TRBV2 to TRBJ1-3; 10 bases are a match to TRBD1. Trimming removed 5 bases from V and 3 bases from J; junction bases left unmatched: 1. Germline-derived CDR1 and CDR2 are SNHLY and FYNNEI. This CDR3 spans 14 amino acids.

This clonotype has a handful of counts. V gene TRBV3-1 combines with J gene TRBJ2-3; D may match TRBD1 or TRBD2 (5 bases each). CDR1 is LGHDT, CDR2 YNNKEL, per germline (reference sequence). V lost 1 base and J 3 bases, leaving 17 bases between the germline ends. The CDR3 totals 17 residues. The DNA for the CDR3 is TGTGCCAGCAGCCAAGTGTCCGGGACGGCCTCAACAGATACGCAGTATTTT. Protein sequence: CASSQVSGTASTDTQYF.

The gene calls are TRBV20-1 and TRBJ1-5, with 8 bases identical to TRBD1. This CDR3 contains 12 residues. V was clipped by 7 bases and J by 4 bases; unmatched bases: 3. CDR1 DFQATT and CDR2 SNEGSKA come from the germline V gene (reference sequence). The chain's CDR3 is CSGQGANQPQHF. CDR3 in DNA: TGCAGTGGCCAGGGGGCGAATCAGCCCCAGCATTTT.

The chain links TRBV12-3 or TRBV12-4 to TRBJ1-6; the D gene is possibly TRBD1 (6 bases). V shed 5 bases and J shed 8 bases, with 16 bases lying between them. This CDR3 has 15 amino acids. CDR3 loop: CASSLGAGEHSPLHF. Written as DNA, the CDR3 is TGTGCCAGCAGTCTTGGGGCAGGGGAACATTCACCCCTCCACTTT.

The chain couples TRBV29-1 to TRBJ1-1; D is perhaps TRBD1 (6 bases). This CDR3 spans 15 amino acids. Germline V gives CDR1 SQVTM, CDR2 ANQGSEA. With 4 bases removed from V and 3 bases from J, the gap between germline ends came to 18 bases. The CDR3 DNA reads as TGCAGCGTTGCGGGGGGGCTAGTTTTGGACACTGAAGCTTTCTTT. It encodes CSVAGGLVLDTEAFF.

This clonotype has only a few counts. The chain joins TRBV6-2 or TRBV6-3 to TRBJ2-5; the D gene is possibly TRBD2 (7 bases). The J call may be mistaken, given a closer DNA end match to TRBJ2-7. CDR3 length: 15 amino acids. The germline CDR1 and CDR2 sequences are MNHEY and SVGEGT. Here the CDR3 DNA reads TGTGCCAGCAGTTACGAGGGGGAGGGTCACTACGAGCAGTACTTC. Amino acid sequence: CASSYEGEGHYEQYF.

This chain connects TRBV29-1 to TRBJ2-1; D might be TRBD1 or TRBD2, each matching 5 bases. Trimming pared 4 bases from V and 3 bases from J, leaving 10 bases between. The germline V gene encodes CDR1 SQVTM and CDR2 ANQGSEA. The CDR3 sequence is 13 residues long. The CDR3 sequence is CSVVGVDYNEQFF. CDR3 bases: TGCAGCGTTGTGGGGGTGGACTACAATGAGCAGTTCTTC.

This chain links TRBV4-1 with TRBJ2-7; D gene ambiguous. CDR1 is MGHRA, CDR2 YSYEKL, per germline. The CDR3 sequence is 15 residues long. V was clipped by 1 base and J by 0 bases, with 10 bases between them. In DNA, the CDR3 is TGCGCCAGCAGCCAAGGCTATGACTCCTCCTACGAGCAGTACTTC. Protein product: CASSQGYDSSYEQYF.

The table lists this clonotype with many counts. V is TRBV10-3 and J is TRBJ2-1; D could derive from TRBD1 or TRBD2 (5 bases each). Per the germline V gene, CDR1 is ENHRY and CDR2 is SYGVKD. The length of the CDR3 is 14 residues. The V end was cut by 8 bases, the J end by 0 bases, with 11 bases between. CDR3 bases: TGTGCCATCGGGACGCCGAACTCCTACAATGAGCAGTTCTTC. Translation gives CAIGTPNSYNEQFF.

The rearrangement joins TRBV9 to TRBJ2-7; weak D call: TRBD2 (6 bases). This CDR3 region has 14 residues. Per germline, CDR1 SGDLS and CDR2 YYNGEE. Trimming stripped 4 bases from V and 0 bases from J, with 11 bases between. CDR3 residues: CASSFSGHSYEQYF. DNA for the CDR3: TGTGCCAGCAGCTTTAGCGGCCACTCCTACGAGCAGTACTTC.

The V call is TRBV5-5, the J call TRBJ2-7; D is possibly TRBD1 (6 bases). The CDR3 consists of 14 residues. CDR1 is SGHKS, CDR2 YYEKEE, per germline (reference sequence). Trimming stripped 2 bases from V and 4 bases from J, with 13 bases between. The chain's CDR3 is CASSLRQGNYEQYF. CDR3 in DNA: TGTGCCAGCAGCTTACGTCAGGGGAATTACGAGCAGTACTTC.

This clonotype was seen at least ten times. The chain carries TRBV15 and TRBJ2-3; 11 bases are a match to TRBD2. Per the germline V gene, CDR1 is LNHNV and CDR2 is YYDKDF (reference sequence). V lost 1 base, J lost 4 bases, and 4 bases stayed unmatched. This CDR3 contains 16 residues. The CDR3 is CATSRGTSGYSDTQYF. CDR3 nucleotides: TGTGCCACCAGCAGAGGGACTAGCGGGTACTCAGATACGCAGTATTTT.

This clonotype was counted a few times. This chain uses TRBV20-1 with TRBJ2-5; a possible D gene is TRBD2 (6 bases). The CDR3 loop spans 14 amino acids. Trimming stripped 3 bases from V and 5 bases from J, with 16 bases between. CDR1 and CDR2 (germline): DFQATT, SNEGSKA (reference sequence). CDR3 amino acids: CSASRAGNGETQYF. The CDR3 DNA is TGCAGTGCTAGTCGTGCGGGAAATGGCGAGACCCAGTACTTC.

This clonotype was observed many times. The CDR3 protein is CASSLRLAGYNEQFF. The CDR3 DNA reads as TGTGCCAGCAGTTTACGGCTAGCGGGATACAATGAGCAGTTCTTC. This chain links TRBV28 with TRBJ2-1; 9 bases agree with TRBD2. Germline assignment: CDR1 MDHEN and CDR2 SYDVKM. J was trimmed by 4 bases and V by 2 bases; bases with no gene match: 3. The length of the CDR3 is 15 residues.

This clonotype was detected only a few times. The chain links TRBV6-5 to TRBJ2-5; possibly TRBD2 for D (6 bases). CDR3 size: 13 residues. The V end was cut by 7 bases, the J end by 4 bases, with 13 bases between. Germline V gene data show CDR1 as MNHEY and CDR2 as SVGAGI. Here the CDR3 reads CASNRGLRETQYF. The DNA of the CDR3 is TGTGCCAGCAACCGGGGACTCCGAGAGACCCAGTACTTC.

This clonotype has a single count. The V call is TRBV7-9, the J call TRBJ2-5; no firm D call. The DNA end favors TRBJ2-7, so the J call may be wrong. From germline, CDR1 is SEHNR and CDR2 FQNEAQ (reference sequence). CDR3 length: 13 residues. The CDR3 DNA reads TGTGCCAGCAGCTCCGATTTGGCCTACGAGCAGTACTTC. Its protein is CASSSDLAYEQYF.

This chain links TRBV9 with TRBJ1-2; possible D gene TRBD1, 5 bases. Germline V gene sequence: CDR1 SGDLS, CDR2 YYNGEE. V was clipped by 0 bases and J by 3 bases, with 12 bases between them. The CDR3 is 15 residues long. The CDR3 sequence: CASSVASTGHYGYTF. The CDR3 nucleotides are TGTGCCAGCAGCGTAGCCTCCACAGGCCACTATGGCTACACCTTC.

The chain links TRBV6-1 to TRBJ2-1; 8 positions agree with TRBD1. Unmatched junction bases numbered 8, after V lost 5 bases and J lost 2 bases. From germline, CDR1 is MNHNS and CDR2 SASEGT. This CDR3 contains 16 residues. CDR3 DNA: TGTGCCAGCAGTACGGCCGACAGGGGCGCCTACAATGAGCAGTTCTTC. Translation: CASSTADRGAYNEQFF.

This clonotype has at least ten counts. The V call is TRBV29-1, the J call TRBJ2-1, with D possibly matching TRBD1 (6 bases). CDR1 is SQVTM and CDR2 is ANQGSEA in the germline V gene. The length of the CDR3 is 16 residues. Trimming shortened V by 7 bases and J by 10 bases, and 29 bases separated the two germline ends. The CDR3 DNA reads TGCAGCGCCAGCCTACAGGGTGGGACCCTACAATGGGAGCAGTTCTTC. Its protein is CSASLQGGTLQWEQFF.

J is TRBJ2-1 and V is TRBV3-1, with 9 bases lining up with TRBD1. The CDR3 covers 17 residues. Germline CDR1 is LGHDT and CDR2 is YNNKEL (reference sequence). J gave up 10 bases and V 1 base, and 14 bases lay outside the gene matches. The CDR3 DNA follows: TGTGCCAGCAGCCAAGGTTTCGCCGGGACAGGGACACAAGAGCAGTTCTTC. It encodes CASSQGFAGTGTQEQFF.

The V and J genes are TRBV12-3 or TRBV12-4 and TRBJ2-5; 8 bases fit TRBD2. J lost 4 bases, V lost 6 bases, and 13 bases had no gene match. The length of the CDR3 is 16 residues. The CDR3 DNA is TGTGCCAGCAGCACACTAGCGGAAGGGGTGGGAGAGACCCAGTACTTC. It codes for CASSTLAEGVGETQYF.

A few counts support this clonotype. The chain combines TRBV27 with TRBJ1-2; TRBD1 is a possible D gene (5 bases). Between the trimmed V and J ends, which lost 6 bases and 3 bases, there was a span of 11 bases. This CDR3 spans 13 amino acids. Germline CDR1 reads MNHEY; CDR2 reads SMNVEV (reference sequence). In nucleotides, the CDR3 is TGTGCCAGCAGCTTGACACAGGACTATGGCTACACCTTC. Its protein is CASSLTQDYGYTF.

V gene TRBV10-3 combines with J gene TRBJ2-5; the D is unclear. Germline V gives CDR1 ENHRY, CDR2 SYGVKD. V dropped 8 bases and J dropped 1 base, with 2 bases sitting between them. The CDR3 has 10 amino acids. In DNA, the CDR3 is TGTGCCATCGCCCAAGAGACCCAGTACTTC. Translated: CAIAQETQYF.

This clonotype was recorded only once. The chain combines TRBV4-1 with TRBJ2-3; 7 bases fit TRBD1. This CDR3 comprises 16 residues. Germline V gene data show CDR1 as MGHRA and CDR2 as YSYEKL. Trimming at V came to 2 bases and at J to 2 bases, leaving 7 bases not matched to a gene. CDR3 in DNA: TGCGCCAGCAGCCAACCCTTACAGGGGTACACAGATACGCAGTATTTT. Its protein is CASSQPLQGYTDTQYF.

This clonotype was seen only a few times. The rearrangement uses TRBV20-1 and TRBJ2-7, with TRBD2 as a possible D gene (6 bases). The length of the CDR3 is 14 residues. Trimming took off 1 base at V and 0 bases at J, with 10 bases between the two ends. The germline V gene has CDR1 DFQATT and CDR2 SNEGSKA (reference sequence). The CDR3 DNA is TGCAGTGCTAGAGGAAACGGGAGCTCCTACGAGCAGTACTTC. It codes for CSARGNGSSYEQYF.

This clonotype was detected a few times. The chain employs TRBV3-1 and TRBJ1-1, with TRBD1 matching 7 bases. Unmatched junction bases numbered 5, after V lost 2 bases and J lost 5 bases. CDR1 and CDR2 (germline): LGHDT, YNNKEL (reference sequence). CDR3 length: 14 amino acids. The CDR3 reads CASSQTGEKTEAFF. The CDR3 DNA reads TGTGCCAGCAGCCAAACAGGGGAGAAGACTGAAGCTTTCTTT. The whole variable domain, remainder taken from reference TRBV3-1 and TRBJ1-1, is DTAVSQTPKYLVTQMGNDKSIKCEQNLGHDTMYWYKQDSKKFLKIMFSYNNKELIINETVPNRFSPKSPDKAHLNLHINSLELGDSAVYFCASSQTGEKTEAFFGQGTRLTVV.